Following are 6 T cell receptor beta chains from one sample sequenced in a study of Graves' ophthalmopathy and Graves' hyperthyroidism. As the template, RNA transcripts were used to amplify TCR beta CDR3 regions. The first round was an RT-PCR with HTBI primers, and the second round was a multiplex PCR. TCRdb reprocessed the multiplex PCR reads via MiXCR and lists one record per CDR3 protein. The sample yields around 470,000 distinct CDR3 sequences, approximately 14% seen once. Material for sequencing was blood. Receptors originate from a woman in her twenties or thirties with Graves' ophthalmopathy.

CDR3 sequence: CASSYPARHGREAFF. Here the CDR3 DNA reads TGTGCCAGCAGTTACCCTGCCCGCCACGGACGAGAAGCTTTCTTT. The chain uses TRBV6-5 and TRBJ1-1; D gene ambiguous. V dropped 2 bases and J dropped 8 bases, with 18 bases sitting between them. Germline CDR1 is MNHEY and CDR2 is SVGAGI. The CDR3 has 15 residues.

The chain employs TRBV6-2 or TRBV6-3 and TRBJ2-7; TRBD1 matches 7 bases. In germline, CDR1 is MNHEY, CDR2 SVGEGT. The length of the CDR3 is 19 residues. V trimming: 5 bases; J trimming: 2 bases; junction bases outside the gene matches: 21. The CDR3 here is CASSPGDRDLAYPTYEQYF. The CDR3 DNA reads as TGTGCCAGCAGTCCCGGCGACAGGGATCTAGCCTACCCAACCTACGAGCAGTACTTC.

The chain combines TRBV12-3 or TRBV12-4 with TRBJ2-7; D uncertain. CDR3 length: 13 residues. Deletions cut 5 bases from V and 2 bases from J, with 10 bases between. CDR3 DNA sequence: TGTGCCAGCAGTAACCGGCAGCCCTACGAGCAGTACTTC. Protein sequence: CASSNRQPYEQYF.

This rearrangement joins TRBV29-1 to TRBJ2-2; a possible D gene is TRBD1 (6 bases). The CDR3 runs to 14 residues. Between the trimmed V and J ends, which lost 3 bases and 6 bases, there was a span of 14 bases. Germline V gene lookup returns CDR1 SQVTM and CDR2 ANQGSEA. CDR3 sequence: CSVEQGMGPGELFF. The CDR3 nucleotides read TGCAGCGTTGAGCAGGGGATGGGTCCCGGGGAGCTGTTTTTT.

This clonotype has ten or more counts. This chain links TRBV2 with TRBJ2-7, with a weak D call TRBD2 (6 bases). Germline V gene lookup returns CDR1 SNHLY and CDR2 FYNNEI. The V end was cut by 7 bases, the J end by 6 bases, with 16 bases between. CDR3 length: 13 amino acids. The CDR3 protein is CASNPTAGSEQYF. The DNA of the CDR3 is TGTGCCAGCAATCCAACGGCGGGGTCCGAGCAGTACTTC.

In its sample, this clonotype was seen many times. Germline is not matched at one junction end, which may reflect a read error. V usage is TRBV15 and J usage is TRBJ2-7; 8 bases align to TRBD2. Germline CDR1 reads LNHNV; CDR2 reads YYDKDF (reference sequence). The CDR3 has 16 residues. The CDR3 coding sequence is TGTGATACACCGGAACGGGAGGGCCGTGGGGTCTACAAGCAGTACTTC. Amino acids: CDTPEREGRGVYKQYF.